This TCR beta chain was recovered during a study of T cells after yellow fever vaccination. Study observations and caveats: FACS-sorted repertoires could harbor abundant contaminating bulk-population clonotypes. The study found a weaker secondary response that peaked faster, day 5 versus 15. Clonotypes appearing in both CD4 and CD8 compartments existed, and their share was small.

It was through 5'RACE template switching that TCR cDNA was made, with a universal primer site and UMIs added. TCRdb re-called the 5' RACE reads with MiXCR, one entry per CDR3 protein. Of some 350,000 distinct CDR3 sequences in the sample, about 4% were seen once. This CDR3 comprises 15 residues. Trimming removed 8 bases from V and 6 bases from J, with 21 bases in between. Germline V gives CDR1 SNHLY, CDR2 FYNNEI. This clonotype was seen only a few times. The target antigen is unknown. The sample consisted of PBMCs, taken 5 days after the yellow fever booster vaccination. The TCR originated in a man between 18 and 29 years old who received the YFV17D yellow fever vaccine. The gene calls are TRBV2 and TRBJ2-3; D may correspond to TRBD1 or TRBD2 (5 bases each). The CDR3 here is CASCSGTSMMDTQYF. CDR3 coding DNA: TGTGCCAGCTGCTCCGGGACGAGCATGATGGATACGCAGTATTTT.